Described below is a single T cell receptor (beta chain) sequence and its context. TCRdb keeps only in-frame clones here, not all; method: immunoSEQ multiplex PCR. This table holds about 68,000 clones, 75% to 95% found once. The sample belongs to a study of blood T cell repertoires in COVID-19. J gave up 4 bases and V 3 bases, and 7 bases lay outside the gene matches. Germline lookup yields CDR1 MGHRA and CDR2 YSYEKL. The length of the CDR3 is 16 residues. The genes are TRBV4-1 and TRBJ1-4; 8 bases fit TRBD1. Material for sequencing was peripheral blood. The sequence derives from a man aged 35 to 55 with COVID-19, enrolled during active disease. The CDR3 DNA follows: TGCGCCAGCAGCCAGCCCGAACAGGGGGTTAATGAAAAACTGTTTTTT. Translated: CASSQPEQGVNEKLFF.